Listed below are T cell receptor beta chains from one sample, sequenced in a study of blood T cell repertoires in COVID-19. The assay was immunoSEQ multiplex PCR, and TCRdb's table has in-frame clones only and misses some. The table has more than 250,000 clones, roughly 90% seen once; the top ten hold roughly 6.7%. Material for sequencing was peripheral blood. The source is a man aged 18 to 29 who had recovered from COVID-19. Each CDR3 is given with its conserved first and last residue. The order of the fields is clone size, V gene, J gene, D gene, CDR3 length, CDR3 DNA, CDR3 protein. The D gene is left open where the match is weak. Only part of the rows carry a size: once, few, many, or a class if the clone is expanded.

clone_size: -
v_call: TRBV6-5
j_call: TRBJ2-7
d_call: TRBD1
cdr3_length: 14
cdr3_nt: TGTGCCAGCCGTAACCAGGGGGCGAGCTACGAGCAGTACTTC
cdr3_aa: CASRNQGASYEQYF

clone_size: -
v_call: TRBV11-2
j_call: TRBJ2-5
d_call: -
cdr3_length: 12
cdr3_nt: TGTGCCAGCAGCTTAAACGGGGAGACCCAGTACTTC
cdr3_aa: CASSLNGETQYF

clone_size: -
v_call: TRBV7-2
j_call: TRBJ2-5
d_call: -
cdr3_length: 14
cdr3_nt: TGTGCCAGCAGCTTAGGAGGGCCCCAAGAGACCCAGTACTTC
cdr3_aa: CASSLGGPQETQYF

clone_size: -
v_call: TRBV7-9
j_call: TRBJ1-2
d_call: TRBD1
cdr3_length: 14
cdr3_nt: TGTGCCAGCAGCTCCGGACAGGGGCGAATAGGCTACACCTTC
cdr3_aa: CASSSGQGRIGYTF

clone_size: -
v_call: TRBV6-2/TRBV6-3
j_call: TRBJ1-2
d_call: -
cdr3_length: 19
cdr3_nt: TGTGCCAGCAGTTACGGAGAGGGGGACGGAGGCATAGGAAGCTATGGCTACACCTTC
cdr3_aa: CASSYGEGDGGIGSYGYTF

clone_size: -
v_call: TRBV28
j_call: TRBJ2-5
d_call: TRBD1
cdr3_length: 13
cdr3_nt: TGTGCCAGCAGACCGGGACAGAAAGAGACCCAGTACTTC
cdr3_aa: CASRPGQKETQYF

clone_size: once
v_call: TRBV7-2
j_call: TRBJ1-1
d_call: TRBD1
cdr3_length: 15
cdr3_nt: TGTGCCAGCAGCTTTACAGGGGTTATGAACACTGAAGCTTTCTTT
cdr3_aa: CASSFTGVMNTEAFF

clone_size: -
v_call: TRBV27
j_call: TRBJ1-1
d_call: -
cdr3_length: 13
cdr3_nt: TGTGCCAGCAGTTTGGGGAGGGGGACTGAAGCTTTCTTT
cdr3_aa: CASSLGRGTEAFF

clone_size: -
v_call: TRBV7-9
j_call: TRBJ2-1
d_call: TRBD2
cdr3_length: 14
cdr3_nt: TGTGCCAGCAGAGGACTAGCGGGCCCTGAGGGTTTGTTCTTC
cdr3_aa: CASRGLAGPEGLFF

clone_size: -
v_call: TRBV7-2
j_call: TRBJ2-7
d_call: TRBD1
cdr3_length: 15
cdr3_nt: TGTGCCAGCAGCTCCTGGGACAGGGGGCTCTACGAGCAGTACTTC
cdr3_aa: CASSSWDRGLYEQYF

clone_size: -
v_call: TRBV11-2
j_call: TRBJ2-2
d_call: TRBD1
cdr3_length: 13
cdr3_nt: TGTGCCAGCAGCTTAGGAGGGGGCGCAGTGCTGTTTTTT
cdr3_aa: CASSLGGGAVLFF

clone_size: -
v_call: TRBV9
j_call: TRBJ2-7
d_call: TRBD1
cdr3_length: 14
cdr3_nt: TGTGCCAGCAGCTCGCGGGACAGGGGCAACGAGCAGTACTTC
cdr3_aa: CASSSRDRGNEQYF

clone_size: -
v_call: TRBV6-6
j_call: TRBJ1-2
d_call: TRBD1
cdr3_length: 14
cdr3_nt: TGTGCCAGCACCGGCAGGACAGGGGACTATGGCTACACCTTC
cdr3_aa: CASTGRTGDYGYTF

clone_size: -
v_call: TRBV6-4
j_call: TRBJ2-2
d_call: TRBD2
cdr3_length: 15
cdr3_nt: TGTGCCAGCAGTGAGGGTCGGGGGGACACCGGGGAGCTGTTTTTT
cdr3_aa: CASSEGRGDTGELFF

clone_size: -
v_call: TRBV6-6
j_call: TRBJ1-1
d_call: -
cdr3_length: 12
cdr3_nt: TGTGCCAGCAGTTACCGTCCGGCTGAAGCTTTCTTT
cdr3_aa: CASSYRPAEAFF

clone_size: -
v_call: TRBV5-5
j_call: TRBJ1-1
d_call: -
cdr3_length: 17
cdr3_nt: TGTGCCAGCAGCTTACAGGCGCTTGGATGGCCGAACACTGAAGCTTTCTTT
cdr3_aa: CASSLQALGWPNTEAFF

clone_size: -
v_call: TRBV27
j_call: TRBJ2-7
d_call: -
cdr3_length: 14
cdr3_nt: TGTGCCAGCAGTCTAACAGGGACTACCTACGAGCAGTACTTC
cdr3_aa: CASSLTGTTYEQYF

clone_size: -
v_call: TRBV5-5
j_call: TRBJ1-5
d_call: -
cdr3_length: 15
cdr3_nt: TGTGCCAGCAGCCACGACAGAAAACGGAATCAGCCCCAGCATTTT
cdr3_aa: CASSHDRKRNQPQHF

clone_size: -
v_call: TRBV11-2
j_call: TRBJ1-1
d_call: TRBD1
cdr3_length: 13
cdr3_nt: TGTGCCAGCAGCTTAGAGCCACAGGGGAGCGCTTTCTTT
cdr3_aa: CASSLEPQGSAFF

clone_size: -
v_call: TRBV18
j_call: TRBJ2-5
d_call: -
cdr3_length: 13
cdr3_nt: TGTGCCAGCTCACCACAGGGGAAGGAGACCCAGTACTTC
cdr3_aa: CASSPQGKETQYF

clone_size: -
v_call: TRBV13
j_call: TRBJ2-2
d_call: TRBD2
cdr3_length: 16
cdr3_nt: TGTGCCAGTAAGCTCTGGGCGGGAGGGCCTACCGGGGAGCTGTTTTTT
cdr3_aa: CASKLWAGGPTGELFF

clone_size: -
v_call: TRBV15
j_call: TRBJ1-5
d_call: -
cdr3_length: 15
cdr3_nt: TGTGCCACCACCAGACTTAGGGGTAGCAATCAGCCCCAGCATTTT
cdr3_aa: CATTRLRGSNQPQHF

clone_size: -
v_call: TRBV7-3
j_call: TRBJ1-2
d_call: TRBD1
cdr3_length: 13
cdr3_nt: TGTGCCAGCAGCCCGGGACAGGGGTCTGGCTACACCTTC
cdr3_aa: CASSPGQGSGYTF

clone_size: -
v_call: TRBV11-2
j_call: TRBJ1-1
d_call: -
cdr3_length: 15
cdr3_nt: TGTGCCAGCAGCTTAGGGTCAGGGTTGGACACTGAAGCTTTCTTT
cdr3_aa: CASSLGSGLDTEAFF

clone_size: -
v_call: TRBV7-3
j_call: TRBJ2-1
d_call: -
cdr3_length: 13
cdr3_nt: TGTGCCAGCAGCTTAAGCGGGGCCAATGAGCAGTTCTTC
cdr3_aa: CASSLSGANEQFF

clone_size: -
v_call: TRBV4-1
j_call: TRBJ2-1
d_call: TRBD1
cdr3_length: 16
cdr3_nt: TGCGCCAGCAGCCAAGGGACAGGGTACTCCTACAATGAGCAGTTCTTC
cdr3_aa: CASSQGTGYSYNEQFF

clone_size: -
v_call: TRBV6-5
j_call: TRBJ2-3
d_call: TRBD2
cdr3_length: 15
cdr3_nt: TGTGCCAGCAGTTATAGCGGGCCAAGCACAGATACGCAGTATTTT
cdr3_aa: CASSYSGPSTDTQYF

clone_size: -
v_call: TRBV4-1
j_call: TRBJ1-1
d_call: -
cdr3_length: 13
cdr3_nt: TGCGCCAGCAGCCAAGATGCCGCCAGGGGTACCTTCTTT
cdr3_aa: CASSQDAARGTFF

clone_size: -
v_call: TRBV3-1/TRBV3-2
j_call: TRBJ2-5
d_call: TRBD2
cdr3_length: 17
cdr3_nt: TGTGCCAGCAGCCAAGTATCTAGCGGGGGGTCGCAAGAGACCCAGTACTTC
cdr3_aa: CASSQVSSGGSQETQYF

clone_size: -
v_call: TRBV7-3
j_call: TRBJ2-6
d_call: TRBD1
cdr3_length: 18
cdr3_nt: TGTGCCAGCAGCCGCGCGGGACAGGGCAGCTCTGGGGCCAACGTCCTGACTTTC
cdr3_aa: CASSRAGQGSSGANVLTF

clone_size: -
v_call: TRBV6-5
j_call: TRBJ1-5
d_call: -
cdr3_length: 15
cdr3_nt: TGTGCCACTCACCGGGGGGGTTCGAGCAATCAGCCCCAGCATTTT
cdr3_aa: CATHRGGSSNQPQHF

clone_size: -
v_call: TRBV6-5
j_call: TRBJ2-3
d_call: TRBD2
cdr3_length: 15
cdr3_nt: TGTGCCAGCGCCCTTTCGGGGGGGCGCGGAGATACGCAGTATTTT
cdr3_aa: CASALSGGRGDTQYF

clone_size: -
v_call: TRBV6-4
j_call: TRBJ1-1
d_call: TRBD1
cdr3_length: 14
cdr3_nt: TGTGCCAGCAGTGCACAGGGCCGGACAGGGGAAGCTTTCTTT
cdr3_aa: CASSAQGRTGEAFF

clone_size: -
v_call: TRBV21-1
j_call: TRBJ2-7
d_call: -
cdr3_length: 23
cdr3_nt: TGTGCCAGCAGCAAAGGGTCGAACCGGTCGTCGGGACTAGCGGGATCCAATACCTACGAGCAGTACTTC
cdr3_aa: CASSKGSNRSSGLAGSNTYEQYF

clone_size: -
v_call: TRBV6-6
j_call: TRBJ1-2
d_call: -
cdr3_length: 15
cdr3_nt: TGTGCCAGCAGTTCCCTCGGACAGACCCTATATGGCTACACCTTC
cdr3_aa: CASSSLGQTLYGYTF

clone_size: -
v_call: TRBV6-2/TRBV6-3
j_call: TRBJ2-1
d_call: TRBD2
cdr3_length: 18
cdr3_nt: TGTGCCAGCAGTTACTCCCTTGATGGGCGGGGGGCCTACAATGAGCAGTTCTTC
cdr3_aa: CASSYSLDGRGAYNEQFF

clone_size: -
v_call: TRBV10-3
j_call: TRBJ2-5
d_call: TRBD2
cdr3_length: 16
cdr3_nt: TGTGCCAGCAGGGGGGCCATAGCGGGGGGCCCCGAGACCCAGTACTTC
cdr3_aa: CASRGAIAGGPETQYF